The sequence of this T cell receptor beta chain was determined in a study of OX40 agonist ivuxolimab in advanced cancers. For the study at large: It was ivuxolimab, an agonistic anti-OX40 (CD134) antibody, that patients were treated with. Checkpoint inhibitors had been given previously to roughly 40% of patients.

Study-wide results and caveats: Certain nonresponding patients likewise had low normalized T-cell clonal expansion. Doses of 0.1 to 3.0 mg/kg were accompanied by clonal expansion of CD4+ and CD8+ blood T cells by week 6.

Sequencing used immunoSEQ multiplex PCR; TCRdb keeps in-frame clones, though not all of them. The sample consists of 70,000 or so clones, 85% to 90% of them appearing once. Worth noting for this clone: Its antigen is undetermined.

The receptor's source is an adult with an advanced solid tumor such as melanoma, head and neck, liver or kidney cancer. The sample here was CD4+ or CD8+ T cells sorted from blood, taken in a trial of the OX40 agonist ivuxolimab.

The CDR3 DNA is TGCGCCAGCAGCCCATGGACAGAAGAGACCCAGTACTTC. This codes for CASSPWTEETQYF. The rearrangement links TRBV4-1 to TRBJ2-5; D may be TRBD1 (6 bases). The germline CDR1 and CDR2 sequences are MGHRA and YSYEKL. Trimming took 4 bases from V and 3 from J, leaving 9 bases between them. The CDR3 extends over 13 amino acids.